Listed below are T cell receptor beta chains from one sample, sequenced in a study of shared clonotypes between healthy human individuals. Clones were sequenced by immunoSEQ multiplex PCR, and TCRdb holds only the in-frame ones, with some missing. The table includes millions of clones, about 95% detected once. The sequenced sample was naive CD8+ T cells sorted from blood. Every receptor here comes from a man aged 18 to 30 in good health. Each CDR3 is given with its conserved first and last residue. The order of the fields is J gene, V gene, D gene, CDR3 protein, CDR3 DNA. A D gene is named only where the DNA matches it firmly.

TRBJ2-5 | TRBV7-8 | TRBD2 | CASSLDGLAETQYF | TGTGCCAGCAGCTTAGATGGACTAGCGGAGACCCAGTACTTC
TRBJ2-7 | TRBV6-6 | . | CASTEQVNSYEQYF | TGTGCCAGCACTGAACAGGTAAACTCCTACGAGCAGTACTTC
TRBJ2-1 | TRBV4-3 | . | CASSQDIYNEQFF | TGCGCCAGCAGCCAAGATATTTACAATGAGCAGTTCTTC
TRBJ1-1 | TRBV9 | TRBD1 | CASSTGTGANTEAFF | TGTGCCAGCAGCACTGGGACAGGAGCGAACACTGAAGCTTTCTTT
TRBJ2-7 | TRBV7-7 | . | CASSLRTPQGGNPYEQYF | TGTGCTAGCAGCTTACGCACTCCCCAGGGGGGGAACCCCTACGAGCAGTACTTC
TRBJ2-7 | TRBV11-3 | . | CASSPDAGSYEQYF | TGTGCCAGCAGCCCAGACGCGGGATCGTACGAGCAGTACTTC
TRBJ1-2 | TRBV30 | . | CAWSVLGGPPLYTF | TGTGCCTGGAGTGTACTTGGGGGCCCCCCTCTCTACACCTTC
TRBJ1-4 | TRBV6-6 | . | CASSSDTRMVGEKLFF | TGTGCCAGCAGTTCCGACACCCGGATGGTGGGTGAAAAACTGTTTTTT
TRBJ2-2 | TRBV28 | . | CASSPIMNTGELFF | TGTGCCAGCAGTCCCATCATGAACACCGGGGAGCTGTTTTTT
TRBJ2-1 | TRBV11-3 | . | CASSSDPGDLEQFF | TGTGCCAGCAGCTCCGACCCAGGGGATTTGGAGCAGTTCTTC
TRBJ2-6 | TRBV5-4 | . | CASSLSGANVLTF | TGTGCCAGCAGCTTATCCGGGGCCAACGTCCTGACTTTC
TRBJ2-5 | TRBV7-9 | TRBD2 | CASSQNKREGSLETQYF | TGTGCCAGCAGCCAAAACAAGCGGGAGGGTTCCCTCGAGACCCAGTACTTC
TRBJ2-5 | TRBV15 | . | CATSPGRWEEETQYF | TGTGCCACCAGCCCGGGAAGATGGGAGGAAGAGACCCAGTACTTC
TRBJ1-6 | TRBV6-1 | . | CASSDGRGHSSSYNSPLHF | TGTGCCAGCAGTGACGGGAGGGGTCACTCGAGCTCCTATAATTCACCCCTCCACTTT
TRBJ2-1 | TRBV7-6 | . | CASSLVPGSYNEQFF | TGTGCCAGCAGCTTAGTGCCAGGGTCCTACAATGAGCAGTTCTTC
TRBJ2-7 | TRBV7-9 | TRBD1 | CASSFQSGGYEQYF | TGTGCCAGCAGCTTTCAGTCAGGGGGATACGAGCAGTACTTC
TRBJ2-3 | TRBV6-5 | . | CASSTGEDTQYF | TGTGCCAGCAGTACTGGAGAGGATACGCAGTATTTT